Presented here are 20 T cell receptor beta chains from one specimen sequenced in a study of CD4+ T cells in melanoma. The method was immunoSEQ multiplex PCR; TCRdb's version includes in-frame clones alone and lacks a portion of them. The sample yields about 140,000 clones, roughly 91% seen once. These receptors all come from a human donor with melanoma.

The rearrangement links TRBV11-2 to TRBJ2-7, with TRBD2 matching 7 bases. CDR1 SGHAT and CDR2 FQNNGV come from the germline V gene. The J segment lost 4 bases and the V segment lost 2 bases, leaving 8 bases of the junction unmatched. The CDR3 is 15 residues long. CDR3 residues: CASSLNGHGGYEQYF. For the CDR3, the DNA is TGTGCCAGCAGCTTAAACGGCCACGGGGGGTACGAGCAGTACTTC.

The genes are TRBV5-1 and TRBJ1-2; D is ambiguous. Germline values: CDR1 SGHRS, CDR2 YFSETQ. The V and J ends lost 0 bases and 3 bases respectively, with 12 bases between them. The CDR3 contains 15 residues. For the CDR3, the DNA is TGCGCCAGCAGCTTGGCTGAGGCACAGTACTATGGCTACACCTTC. This codes for CASSLAEAQYYGYTF. The full variable domain, completed using reference TRBV5-1 and TRBJ1-2, is KAGVTQTPRYLIKTRGQQVTLSCSPISGHRSVSWYQQTPGQGLQFLFEYFSETQRNKGNFPGRFSGRQFSNSRSEMNVSTLELGDSALYLCASSLAEAQYYGYTFGSGTRLTVV.

The chain is built from TRBV10-3 and TRBJ1-2, with unresolved D. The germline V gene has CDR1 ENHRY and CDR2 SYGVKD. Trimming pared 3 bases from V and 5 bases from J, leaving 13 bases between. CDR3 length: 14 amino acids. As DNA, the CDR3 is TGTGCCATCAGTGAAGGCGGGCAGATATATGGCTACACCTTC. It translates to CAISEGGQIYGYTF.

This chain uses TRBV6-6 with TRBJ1-2; maybe TRBD1 (5 bases). With 3 bases removed from V and 4 bases from J, the gap between germline ends came to 12 bases. The CDR3 has 14 amino acids. Germline V CDR1 and CDR2: MNHNY, SVGAGI (reference sequence). The CDR3, as DNA: TGTGCCAGCAGTTATCAGGGACCTTCCTATGGCTACACCTTC. Translation gives CASSYQGPSYGYTF.

The V call is TRBV11-2, the J call TRBJ2-7, with D uncertain. The CDR3 is made up of 15 amino acids. V shed 7 bases and J shed 3 bases, with 19 bases lying between them. Germline assignment: CDR1 SGHAT and CDR2 FQNNGV. The CDR3 reads CASTLWANPFYEQYF. The DNA for the CDR3 is TGTGCCAGCACCCTATGGGCAAACCCCTTCTACGAGCAGTACTTC.

The chain links TRBV11-2 to TRBJ2-7; no definite D call. Germline V gene sequence: CDR1 SGHAT, CDR2 FQNNGV. The CDR3 consists of 12 residues. V lost 5 bases to trimming and J lost 3 bases, with 8 bases between them. The CDR3 protein is CASSEWGYEQYF. The CDR3 coding sequence is TGTGCCAGCAGCGAGTGGGGCTACGAGCAGTACTTC.

Note on this clone: The junction and the germline gene differ at one end; a read error may be behind it. DNA of the CDR3: TGTGCCACCAGCAGAGTCAATGGACAGCCTCAAGATTTT. Translating it yields CATSRVNGQPQDF. The chain combines TRBV15 with TRBJ1-4, with D possibly being TRBD1 (6 bases). Germline CDR1 LNHNV, CDR2 YYDKDF (reference sequence). The CDR3 consists of 13 residues.

The chain couples TRBV2 to TRBJ1-6; D perhaps matches TRBD1 (5 bases). Germline values: CDR1 SNHLY, CDR2 FYNNEI. V gave up 7 bases and J gave up 13 bases, with 20 bases separating them. The length of the CDR3 is 14 residues. CDR3 nucleotides: TGTGCCAGCACCGGAGTGGAGGGGTCTTATCCCCTCCACTTT. Amino acid sequence: CASTGVEGSYPLHF.

Worth noting for this clone: At one of its ends the junction is not consistent with the germline gene, which may arise from a read error. This chain links TRBV4-1 with TRBJ2-3; TRBD1 matches at 9 bases. Germline CDR1 reads MGHRA; CDR2 reads YSYEKL. CDR3 length equals 15 residues. CDR3 sequence reads: CASSQDGVRTGGLDF. CDR3 DNA: TGCGCCAGCAGCCAAGATGGCGTTAGAACAGGGGGCTTGGATTTT.

The V and J genes are TRBV5-1 and TRBJ1-6; D remains ambiguous. V lost 0 bases, J lost 6 bases, and 10 bases lay in between. The CDR3 runs to 15 residues. Germline V CDR1 and CDR2: SGHRS, YFSETQ. The CDR3 protein is CASSLEGLGNSPLHF. CDR3 DNA sequence: TGCGCCAGCAGCTTGGAGGGATTAGGTAATTCACCCCTCCACTTT.

The chain links TRBV5-1 to TRBJ1-6; TRBD1 might be the D (6 bases). Germline V lookup: CDR1 SGHRS, CDR2 YFSETQ. This CDR3 has 15 amino acids. Between the trimmed V and J ends, which lost 0 bases and 9 bases, there was a span of 13 bases. CDR3 in amino acids: CASSLDRATSSPLHF. In DNA form, the CDR3 reads TGCGCCAGCAGCTTGGACAGGGCGACCAGTTCACCCCTCCACTTT.

CDR3: CASSIDQDLTAFF. In DNA, the CDR3 is TGTGCCAGTAGTATAGACCAGGATTTAACGGCTTTCTTT. The V call is TRBV19, the J call TRBJ1-1; the D is unclear. Germline V lookup: CDR1 LNHDA, CDR2 SQIVND (reference sequence). V was clipped by 0 bases and J by 11 bases, with 13 bases between them. The CDR3 is made up of 13 amino acids.

This chain links TRBV5-1 with TRBJ1-2; 7 bases are shared with TRBD1. This CDR3 comprises 16 residues. CDR1 and CDR2 from the germline V gene are SGHRS and YFSETQ. J was trimmed by 1 base and V by 0 bases; bases with no gene match: 6. The CDR3 coding sequence is TGCGCCAGCAGCTTGGATGGACAGGCCAATAACTATGGCTACACCTTC. This gives the protein CASSLDGQANNYGYTF.

This rearrangement joins TRBV19 to TRBJ2-7, with 10 positions matching TRBD1. This CDR3 contains 15 residues. The germline V gene has CDR1 LNHDA and CDR2 SQIVND (reference sequence). The V and J ends lost 5 bases and 3 bases, in that order; junction bases with no gene match: 7. The chain's CDR3 is CASSFSGQGLYEQYF. In DNA form, the CDR3 reads TGTGCCAGTAGTTTTTCGGGACAGGGGCTCTACGAGCAGTACTTC.

The chain carries TRBV6-1 and TRBJ2-6; tentatively, D is TRBD1 (6 bases). This CDR3 has 14 residues. Germline lookup yields CDR1 MNHNS and CDR2 SASEGT. V gave up 6 bases and J gave up 2 bases, with 8 bases separating them. The CDR3 sequence is CASSSGAGANVLTF. The CDR3 nucleotides are TGTGCCAGCAGCTCAGGGGCTGGGGCCAACGTCCTGACTTTC.

This chain connects TRBV19 to TRBJ1-5; TRBD1 is a possible D gene (5 bases). The CDR3 is made up of 14 amino acids. Trimming cost V 3 bases and J 7 bases, with 13 bases left between them. Germline loops: CDR1 LNHDA, CDR2 SQIVND (reference sequence). The CDR3 spells CASSIWGLRQPQHF. The CDR3 DNA reads TGTGCCAGTAGTATCTGGGGGTTAAGACAGCCCCAGCATTTT.

The V call is TRBV30, the J call TRBJ2-3, with 7 bases matching TRBD1. The V gene end was trimmed by 5 bases and the J gene end by 0 bases; junction bases not matched to a gene: 11. The CDR3 contains 16 residues. The germline V gene has CDR1 GTSNPN and CDR2 SVGIG (reference sequence). The CDR3 DNA reads TGTGCCTGGGATACCGGACAGGCCACTAGCACAGATACGCAGTATTTT. It specifies CAWDTGQATSTDTQYF.

The chain employs TRBV6-1 and TRBJ1-5, with D possibly TRBD1 on 5 matching bases. Trimming pared 7 bases from V and 6 bases from J, leaving 13 bases between. In germline, CDR1 is MNHNS, CDR2 SASEGT. This CDR3 region has 13 residues. The CDR3 here is CASTSRGPQPQHF. CDR3 nucleotide sequence: TGTGCCAGCACCAGCCGGGGCCCTCAGCCCCAGCATTTT.

The chain links TRBV6-1 to TRBJ2-3; 8 bases fit TRBD2. V trimming: 7 bases; J trimming: 2 bases; junction bases outside the gene matches: 8. This CDR3 contains 15 residues. Germline V lookup: CDR1 MNHNS, CDR2 SASEGT. Here the CDR3 reads CASKLGRGATDTQYF. CDR3 coding DNA: TGTGCCAGCAAATTAGGGCGGGGGGCCACAGATACGCAGTATTTT.

The chain couples TRBV18 to TRBJ2-7, with D perhaps assigned TRBD1 or TRBD2 (5 bases each). V was cut by 4 bases and J by 0 bases, with 13 bases left in between. There are 15 residues in the CDR3. CDR1 and CDR2 from the germline V gene are KGHSH and LQKENI. The CDR3, as DNA: TGTGCCAGCTCACTAGGGACGTCAAGCTCCTACGAGCAGTACTTC. Its translation: CASSLGTSSSYEQYF.